These T cell receptor beta chains were read from a single sample in a study of regulatory T cells in long-lasting Graves disease. TCRdb independently ran MiXCR on the multiplex PCR reads; one entry per CDR3 protein. Of about 420,000 distinct CDR3 sequences in the sample, 16% were seen once. These data are also associated with another study on T cells in Graves' hyperthyroidism and ophthalmopathy.

The sequences come from peripheral blood mononuclear cells (PBMCs), collected at new diagnosis, from a patient treated with antithyroid drugs. The receptor source for this set is a woman between 18 and 29 years old with Graves disease. The conserved cysteine and the conserved F or W are not part of the CDR3 here. Clone size is stated in some rows and not others, as once, few, many or a class when expanded.

v_gene: TRBV10-3
abundance: NA
CDR3aa: AISESGGGIDYGYT

v_gene: TRBV4-2
abundance: few
CDR3aa: ASSQVGTADTQY

v_gene: TRBV29-1
abundance: many
CDR3aa: SVGGLAGRPYNEQF

v_gene: TRBV2
abundance: many
CDR3aa: ASKGDSNQPQH

v_gene: TRBV11-2
abundance: few
CDR3aa: ASTPRDGVGGQY

v_gene: TRBV18
abundance: many
CDR3aa: ASSPGLVAYEQY

v_gene: TRBV6-1
abundance: NA
CDR3aa: VSSEKGALGEKLF

v_gene: TRBV5-1
abundance: many
CDR3aa: ASSPIRGDGYT

v_gene: TRBV7-2
abundance: many
CDR3aa: ASSRDRGGYGYT

v_gene: TRBV7-2
abundance: NA
CDR3aa: ASSSEVAGAGYNEQF

v_gene: TRBV29-1
abundance: NA
CDR3aa: SVESLDRGHYNEQF

v_gene: TRBV2
abundance: few
CDR3aa: ASKVASVQSQPQH

v_gene: TRBV19
abundance: few
CDR3aa: ASSTSSYNEQF

v_gene: TRBV27
abundance: many
CDR3aa: ASSPGTSGRNEQF

v_gene: TRBV10-2
abundance: NA
CDR3aa: ASRGTGETGELF

v_gene: TRBV7-9
abundance: few
CDR3aa: ASSLFRESHEQY